This T cell receptor (beta chain) was documented in a study of Ad26.COV2.S vaccination and SARS-CoV-2 variants. The sample's treatment: approximately 18 received Ad26.COV2.S at low or high dose, single or two shots; a few received placebo; per-sample allocation not given. At day 63 after the first vaccine or placebo injection, samples were drawn. CDR1 is MDHEN, CDR2 SYDVKM, per germline. This CDR3 comprises 12 residues. V was clipped by 5 bases and J by 5 bases, with 10 bases between them. Sequencing was performed with immunoSEQ multiplex PCR; in TCRdb, only in-frame clones are kept and a portion is missing. Among a few hundred thousand clones, about 90% were seen once, and the ten largest hold more than 3.5%.

J is TRBJ2-7 and V is TRBV28; no clear D. The TCR sequence derives from a person aged 18-60 years who received the Ad26.COV2.S COVID-19 vaccine or a placebo. The material sequenced was peripheral blood, taken in a trial of Ad26.COV2.S vaccine versus placebo. The CDR3, as DNA: TGTGCCAGCAGTCCCAGAATCAACGAGCAGTACTTC. Protein product: CASSPRINEQYF.